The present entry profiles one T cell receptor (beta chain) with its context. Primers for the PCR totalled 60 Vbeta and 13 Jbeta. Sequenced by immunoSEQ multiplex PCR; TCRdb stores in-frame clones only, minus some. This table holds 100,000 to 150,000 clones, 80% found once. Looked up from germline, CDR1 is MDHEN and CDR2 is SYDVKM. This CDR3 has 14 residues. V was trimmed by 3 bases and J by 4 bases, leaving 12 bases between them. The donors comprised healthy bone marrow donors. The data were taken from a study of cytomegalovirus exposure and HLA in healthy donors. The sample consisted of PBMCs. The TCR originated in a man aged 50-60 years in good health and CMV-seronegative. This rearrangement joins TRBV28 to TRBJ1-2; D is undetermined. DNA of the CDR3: TGTGCCAGCAGTTTGGAGGAACCGACCTATGGCTACACCTTC. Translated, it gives CASSLEEPTYGYTF.